Reported below is one T cell receptor beta chain. There is no known antigen for this receptor. No per-base quality is available; no much larger clone lies one base away. TCRdb shows the sequencer as Illumina NovaSeq 6000. TCRalpha and TCRbeta cDNA libraries were built by 5'RACE with constant-segment primers, adding sample barcodes and unique molecular identifiers. RNA was extracted from every sample with Trizol reagent. Library amplification was performed in two PCR steps, and a second sample barcode and Illumina TruSeq adapters were introduced in the second step. Sequencing of libraries was performed on an Illumina NovaSeq with 2 x 150 bp paired-end reads. As for the authors' bioinformatics: Demultiplexing of reads and collapsing into UMI-guided consensus sequences were performed with migec v1.2.7. Using mixcr v2.1.11, UMI consensuses were aligned to TRA and TRB V and J templates and then assembled into clonotypes. Clonotypes were classified as expanded or contracted when called significant by both edgeR and NoisET, with noise models trained on biological replicates. For edgeR calls, a false discovery rate-adjusted p below 0.01 and a log2 fold-change threshold of 1 were applied. As an exploratory analysis of dynamics, max-normalized trajectories of the 1000 most abundant clonotypes were examined with PCA combined with hierarchical clustering. Separately sequenced CD4+ and CD8+ repertoires were used to assign a CD4 or CD8 phenotype to each responding clone. The public reads were reprocessed in TCRdb via fastp at Q25 and MiXCR, keeping in-frame beta chains. Identical CDR3 protein sequences are pooled into one entry, listed with their most common genes and DNA. The V and J calls, along with clone size, are taken from TCRdb and not from the paper's own processing. This sample lists 400,000 to 500,000 distinct CDR3 sequences; less than 25% were detected once. In total, the top ten clones hold roughly 9.7% of the sample.

PBMCs were isolated by Ficoll-Paque density gradient centrifugation. The CDR3 covers 14 residues, taking in both the cysteine and the phenylalanine. CDR3 DNA is the only sequence kept; it has 42 bases, read in frame from the first base. Trimming costs V 4 bases and J 6 bases, and their ends lie 15 bases apart. From a lookup of the germline V gene, CDR1 and CDR2 are SGHRS and YFSETQ. The data stem from a study of T-cell memory formation after mild COVID-19 (dated by TCRdb to 2020 to 2022). Turning to the overall study: TCR sequence clusters from the two donors were found to be largely donor specific. In a couple of donors, T-cell clones that expanded and contracted after mild COVID-19 were followed by sequencing TCRalpha and TCRbeta repertoires longitudinally. The cohort comprised two young, previously healthy adult volunteers, one female and one male. The investigation overall reported the following: Only a couple of mild cases were covered in the study, and larger cohorts including severe cases with pre-infection samples were considered necessary. Balanced CD4/CD8 phenotypes were observed for clones contracting from day 15 to 85, whereas a bias towards CD4+ was observed for a second wave of clones expanding from day 15 to 37. Some responding clones were detected in pre-infection memory, suggesting pre-existing cross-reactive memory T cells joined the SARS-CoV-2 response. Contracting CD4+ clones were found mainly in CM and EM memory subsets, while CD8+ clones were enriched in EMRA. Whether the second-wave clones peaking on day 37 were SARS-CoV-2 specific was not confirmed.

The chain joins TRBV5-1 to TRBJ2-3, with an unclear D gene assignment. Sequencing input: PBMCs or a T cell subset sorted from them (not recorded which). The receptor was isolated from an adult woman who had mild COVID-19 (a few samples of this study predate the infection). The sample titles of this study are shuffled in the database, so cell type and time point are left out; the donor was told from shared clones. The CDR3 protein sequence reads: CASSPWTPLDTQYF. The bases are TGCGCCAGCAGCCCCTGGACCCCTTTGGATACGCAGTATTTT.